The sequence of this T cell receptor (beta chain) was determined in a study of T-cell reconstitution after alpha-beta-depleted transplantation in children. Construction of the TCRbeta library involved unique molecular identifiers. TCRdb processed the PCR reads anew with MiXCR; each CDR3 protein has one entry. This sample has 300,000 or so distinct CDR3 sequences, with 9.9% found just once. The ends lost 0 bases at V and 5 bases at J; junction bases unmatched: 6. The CDR3 runs 15 residues. Germline CDR1 reads SGDLS; CDR2 reads YYNGEE. This sequence joins TRBV9 and TRBJ1-1, with 8 bases lining up with TRBD1. The sequence derives from a human donor who donated a stem cell graft to a child with SCID. The sequencing used PBMCs from the stem cell graft donor, collected from the stem cell graft. The CDR3 bases are TGTGCCAGCAGCGTAGTCGCAGGGGGCTTGACTGAAGCTTTCTTT. Translation gives CASSVVAGGLTEAFF.